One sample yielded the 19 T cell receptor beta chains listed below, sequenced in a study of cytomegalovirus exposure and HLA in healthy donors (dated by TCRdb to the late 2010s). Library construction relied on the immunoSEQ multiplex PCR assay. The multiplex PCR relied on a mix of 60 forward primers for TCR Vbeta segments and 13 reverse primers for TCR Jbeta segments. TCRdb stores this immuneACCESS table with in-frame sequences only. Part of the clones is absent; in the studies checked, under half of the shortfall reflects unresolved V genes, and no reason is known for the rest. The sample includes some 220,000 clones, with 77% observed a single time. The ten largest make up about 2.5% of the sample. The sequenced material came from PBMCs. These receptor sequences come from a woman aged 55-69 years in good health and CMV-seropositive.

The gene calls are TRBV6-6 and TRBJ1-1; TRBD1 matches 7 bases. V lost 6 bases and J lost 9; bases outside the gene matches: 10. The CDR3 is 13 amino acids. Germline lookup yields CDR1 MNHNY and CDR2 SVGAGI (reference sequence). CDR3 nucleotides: TGTGCCAGCAGACTTGATACAGGGGTTCAAGCTTTCTTT. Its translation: CASRLDTGVQAFF.

CDR3 in amino acids: CAWRLAGNYNEQFF. CDR3 DNA sequence: TGTGCCTGGCGACTAGCGGGCAACTACAATGAGCAGTTCTTC. The V call is TRBV30, the J call TRBJ2-1; TRBD2 matches 10 bases. Looked up from germline, CDR1 is GTSNPN and CDR2 is SVGIG (reference sequence). This CDR3 has 14 residues. V lost 5 bases and J lost 3; bases outside the gene matches: 4.

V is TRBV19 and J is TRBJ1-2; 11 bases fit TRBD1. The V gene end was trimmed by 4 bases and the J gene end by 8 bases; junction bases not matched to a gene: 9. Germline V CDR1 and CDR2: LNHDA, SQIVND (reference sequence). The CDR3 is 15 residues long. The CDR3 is CASSRGQGAPWGYTF. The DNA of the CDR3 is TGTGCCAGTAGTAGAGGACAGGGGGCGCCTTGGGGCTACACCTTC.

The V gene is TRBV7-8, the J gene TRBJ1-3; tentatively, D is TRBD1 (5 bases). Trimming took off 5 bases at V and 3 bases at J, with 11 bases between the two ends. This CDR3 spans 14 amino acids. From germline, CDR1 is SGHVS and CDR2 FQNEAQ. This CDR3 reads CASSPGGNGNTIYF. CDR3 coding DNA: TGTGCCAGCAGCCCCGGGGGAAATGGAAACACCATATATTTT.

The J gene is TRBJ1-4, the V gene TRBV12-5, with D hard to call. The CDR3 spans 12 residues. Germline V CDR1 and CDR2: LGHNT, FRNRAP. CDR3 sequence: CDKSPSGEKLFF. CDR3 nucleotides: TGTGACAAAAGCCCCTCGGGGGAAAAACTGTTTTTT.

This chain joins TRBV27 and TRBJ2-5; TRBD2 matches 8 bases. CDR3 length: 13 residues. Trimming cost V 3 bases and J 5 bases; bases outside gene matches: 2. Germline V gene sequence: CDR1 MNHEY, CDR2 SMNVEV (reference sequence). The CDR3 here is CASSFAGGETQYF. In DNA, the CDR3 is TGTGCCAGCAGTTTTGCGGGGGGTGAGACCCAGTACTTC.

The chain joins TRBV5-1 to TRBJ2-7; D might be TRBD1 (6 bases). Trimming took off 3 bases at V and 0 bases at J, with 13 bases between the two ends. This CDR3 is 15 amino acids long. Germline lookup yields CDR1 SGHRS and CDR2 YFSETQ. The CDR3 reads CASSSPTGSSYEQYF. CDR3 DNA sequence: TGCGCCAGCAGCTCCCCGACAGGAAGCTCCTACGAGCAGTACTTC.

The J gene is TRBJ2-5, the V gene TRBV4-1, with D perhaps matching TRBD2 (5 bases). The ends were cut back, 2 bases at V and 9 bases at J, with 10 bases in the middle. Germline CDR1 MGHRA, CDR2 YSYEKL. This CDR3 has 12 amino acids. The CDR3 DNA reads TGCGCCAGCAGCCAATCTGCCGGGGCCCAGTACTTC. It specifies CASSQSAGAQYF.

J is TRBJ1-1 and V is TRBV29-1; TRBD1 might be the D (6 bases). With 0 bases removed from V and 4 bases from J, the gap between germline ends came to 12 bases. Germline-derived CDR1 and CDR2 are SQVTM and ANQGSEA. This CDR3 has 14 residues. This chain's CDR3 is CSVEEQGRITEAFF. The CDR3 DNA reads TGCAGCGTTGAAGAACAGGGTAGGATCACTGAAGCTTTCTTT.

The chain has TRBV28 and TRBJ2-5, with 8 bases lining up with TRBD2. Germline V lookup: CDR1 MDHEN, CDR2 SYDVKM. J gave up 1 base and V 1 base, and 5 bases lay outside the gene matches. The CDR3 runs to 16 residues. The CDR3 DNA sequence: TGTGCCAGCAGTTTATTGCGGGGGGCAAGCCAAGAGACCCAGTACTTC. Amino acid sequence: CASSLLRGASQETQYF.

CDR3 nucleotides: TGTGCCAGCAGCTGGGGACAGGGTTTGGACGAGCAGTACTTC. Amino acid sequence: CASSWGQGLDEQYF. The genes are TRBV5-6 and TRBJ2-7; 9 nucleotides match TRBD1. The CDR3 sequence is 14 residues long. The trim removed 3 bases at V and 5 bases at J, leaving 6 bases unmatched. The germline CDR1 and CDR2 sequences are SGHDT and YYEEEE. Complete variable domain (other parts from reference TRBV5-6 and TRBJ2-7): DAGVTQSPTHLIKTRGQQVTLRCSPKSGHDTVSWYQQALGQGPQFIFQYYEEEERQRGNFPDRFSGHQFPNYSSELNVNALLLGDSALYLCASSWGQGLDEQYFGPGTRLTVT.

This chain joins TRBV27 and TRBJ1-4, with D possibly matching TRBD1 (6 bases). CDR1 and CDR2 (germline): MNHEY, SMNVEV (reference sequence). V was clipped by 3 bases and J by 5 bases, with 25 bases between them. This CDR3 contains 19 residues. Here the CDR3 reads CASSLSAGGRGLRNEKLFF. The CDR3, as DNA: TGTGCCAGCAGTTTGTCGGCCGGGGGGCGCGGGTTAAGGAATGAAAAACTGTTTTTT.

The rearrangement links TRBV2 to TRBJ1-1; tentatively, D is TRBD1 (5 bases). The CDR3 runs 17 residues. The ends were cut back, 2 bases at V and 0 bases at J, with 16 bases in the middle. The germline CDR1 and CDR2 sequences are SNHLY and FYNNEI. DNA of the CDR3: TGTGCCAGCAGTGAACCCCGACGGGGGGGATTGAACACTGAAGCTTTCTTT. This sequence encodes CASSEPRRGGLNTEAFF.

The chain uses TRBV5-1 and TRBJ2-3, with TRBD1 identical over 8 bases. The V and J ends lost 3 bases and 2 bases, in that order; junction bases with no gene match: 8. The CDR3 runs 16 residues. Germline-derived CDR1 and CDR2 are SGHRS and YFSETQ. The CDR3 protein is CASSSGPQGATDTQYF. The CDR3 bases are TGCGCCAGCAGCTCTGGGCCTCAGGGGGCCACAGATACGCAGTATTTT.

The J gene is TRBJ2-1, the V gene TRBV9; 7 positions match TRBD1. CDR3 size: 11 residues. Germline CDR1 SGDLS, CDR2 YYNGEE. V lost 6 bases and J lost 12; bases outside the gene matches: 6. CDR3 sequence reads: CASIGGGGQFF. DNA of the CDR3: TGTGCCAGCATAGGGGGCGGTGGGCAGTTCTTC.

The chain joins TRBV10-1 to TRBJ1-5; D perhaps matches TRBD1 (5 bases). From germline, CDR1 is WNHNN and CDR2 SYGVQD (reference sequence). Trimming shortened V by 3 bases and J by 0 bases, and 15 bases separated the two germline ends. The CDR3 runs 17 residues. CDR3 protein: CASSDGRESYSNQPQHF. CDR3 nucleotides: TGCGCCAGCAGTGATGGCAGGGAAAGTTATAGCAATCAGCCCCAGCATTTT.

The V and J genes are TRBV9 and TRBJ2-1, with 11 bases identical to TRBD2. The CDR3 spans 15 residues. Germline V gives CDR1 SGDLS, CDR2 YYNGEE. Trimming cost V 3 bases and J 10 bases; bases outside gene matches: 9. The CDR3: CASSEGVAGGREQFF. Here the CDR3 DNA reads TGTGCCAGCAGCGAGGGGGTAGCGGGGGGGCGCGAGCAGTTCTTC.

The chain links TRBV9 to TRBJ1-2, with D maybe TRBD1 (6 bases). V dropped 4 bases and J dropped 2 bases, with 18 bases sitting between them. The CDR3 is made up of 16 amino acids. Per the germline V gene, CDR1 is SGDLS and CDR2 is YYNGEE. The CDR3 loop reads CASSPRARDMNYGYTF. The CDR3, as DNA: TGTGCCAGCAGCCCCCGCGCCCGGGACATGAACTATGGCTACACCTTC.

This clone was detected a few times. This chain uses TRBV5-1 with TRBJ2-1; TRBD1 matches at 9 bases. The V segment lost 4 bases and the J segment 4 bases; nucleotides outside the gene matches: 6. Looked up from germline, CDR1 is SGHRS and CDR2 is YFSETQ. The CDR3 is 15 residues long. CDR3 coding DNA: TGCGCCAGCAGCCCTACCGGGACAGGGTACAATGAGCAGTTCTTC. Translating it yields CASSPTGTGYNEQFF. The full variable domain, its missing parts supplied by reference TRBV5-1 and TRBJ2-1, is KAGVTQTPRYLIKTRGQQVTLSCSPISGHRSVSWYQQTPGQGLQFLFEYFSETQRNKGNFPGRFSGRQFSNSRSEMNVSTLELGDSALYLCASSPTGTGYNEQFFGPGTRLTVL.